These 8 T cell receptor beta chains came from one sample sequenced in a study of lymphopenia after photon versus proton radiotherapy. Sequencing was performed with immunoSEQ multiplex PCR; in TCRdb, only in-frame clones are kept and a portion is missing. Altogether roughly 45,000 clones are present, less than 90% being singletons, with the ten largest covering 2.2%. The source was peripheral blood, collected from a patient treated with photon-based radiotherapy. The source is a man in his forties with gastric cancer.

The V gene is TRBV4-3, the J gene TRBJ1-1; no clear D. Trimming left V 2 bases short and J 1 base short, with 14 bases between. Looked up from germline, CDR1 is LGHNA and CDR2 is YSLEER. The CDR3 is made up of 16 amino acids. CDR3 in amino acids: CASSQYPPPGNTEAFF. Written as DNA, the CDR3 is TGCGCCAGCAGCCAATACCCCCCCCCAGGGAACACTGAAGCTTTCTTT.

This chain uses TRBV7-2 with TRBJ2-3; D is undetermined. The V end lost 1 base, the J end lost 6 bases, and 8 bases lay between the germline ends. CDR1 is SGHTA and CDR2 is FQGNSA in the germline V gene. This CDR3 is 13 amino acids long. The CDR3 coding sequence is TGTGCCAGCAGCTTAGGGGTAACCGATACGCAGTATTTT. Its translation is CASSLGVTDTQYF.

The chain recombines TRBV25-1 with TRBJ1-6; D is possibly TRBD1 (6 bases). The CDR3 spans 14 residues. CDR1 is MGHDK, CDR2 SYGVNS, per germline. V lost 6 bases, J lost 7 bases, and 13 bases lay in between. The CDR3 loop is CASREGGGNSPLHF. CDR3 nucleotide sequence: TGTGCCAGCAGGGAGGGGGGTGGAAATTCACCCCTCCACTTT.

This chain links TRBV7-9 with TRBJ2-5; D may be TRBD2 (5 bases). Germline V lookup: CDR1 SEHNR, CDR2 FQNEAQ (reference sequence). This CDR3 is built from 14 residues. Trimming stripped 1 base from V and 7 bases from J, with 13 bases between. In nucleotides, the CDR3 is TGTGCCAGCAGCTTAGAAGCGCGACGGGGGACCCAGTACTTC. Encoded protein: CASSLEARRGTQYF.

The chain has TRBV6-1 and TRBJ2-7; the match to TRBD2 covers 7 bases. CDR1 is MNHNS, CDR2 SASEGT, per germline. J gave up 7 bases and V 0 bases, and 6 bases lay outside the gene matches. The CDR3 is 14 amino acids. CDR3 loop: CASSEAGRAGEQYF. The CDR3 nucleotides are TGTGCCAGCAGTGAAGCTGGGAGGGCCGGGGAGCAGTACTTC.

The chain recombines TRBV7-6 with TRBJ1-4; maybe TRBD1 (5 bases). Germline CDR1 SGHVS, CDR2 FNYEAQ. CDR3 size: 14 residues. V was cut by 5 bases and J by 0 bases, with 7 bases left in between. Here the CDR3 reads CASSLTATNEKLFF. CDR3 bases: TGTGCCAGCAGCCTGACAGCAACTAATGAAAAACTGTTTTTT.

V is TRBV6-6 and J is TRBJ1-1, with D tentatively TRBD1 (6 bases). The CDR3 loop spans 13 amino acids. Germline V CDR1 and CDR2: MNHNY, SVGAGI (reference sequence). V lost 5 bases and J lost 4, with 11 bases in between. CDR3: CASSLGQSTEAFF. In DNA, the CDR3 is TGTGCCAGCAGTCTCGGACAGAGCACTGAAGCTTTCTTT.

This clone occurred once. The V gene is TRBV30, the J gene TRBJ1-1; maybe TRBD1 (6 bases). Germline V lookup: CDR1 GTSNPN, CDR2 SVGIG (reference sequence). The V and J ends lost 4 bases and 1 base respectively, with 10 bases between them. The CDR3 is 13 amino acids. This chain's CDR3 is CAWTGQTNTEAFF. CDR3 DNA sequence: TGTGCCTGGACCGGACAGACGAACACTGAAGCTTTCTTT.